This is a list of T cell receptor beta chains from one sample in a study of blood T cell repertoires in COVID-19. Generated by immunoSEQ multiplex PCR, the TCRdb table keeps only in-frame clones and is missing some. Of 210,000 or so clones in the sample, about four fifths were seen once. Sequencing input: PBMCs or T cells enriched from blood (not recorded which). All receptors derive from a man aged 55 to 70 who had recovered from COVID-19. The CDR3 runs from the conserved cysteine through the conserved F or W. D genes are given only for firm matches. Clone size appears in some rows only: once, few, many, or a class for an expanded clone.

d_gene,abundance,j_gene,v_gene,len,CDR3aa,CDR3nt
TRBD1,few,TRBJ1-6,TRBV7-2,15,CASSSGQTYNSPLHF,TGTGCCAGCAGCTCGGGACAGACTTATAATTCACCCCTCCACTTT
TRBD1,-,TRBJ1-6,TRBV11-3,15,CASSPRQGSYSPLHF,TGTGCCAGCAGCCCGAGACAGGGGTCGTATTCACCCCTCCACTTT
-,-,TRBJ1-6,TRBV19,15,CASSAPGQNNSPLHF,TGTGCCAGTAGCGCCCCCGGACAAAATAATTCACCCCTCCACTTT
-,-,TRBJ1-1,TRBV4-3,15,CASSQDWRPNTEAFF,TGCGCCAGCAGCCAAGATTGGCGGCCGAACACTGAAGCTTTCTTT
-,-,TRBJ1-6,TRBV3-1/TRBV3-2,16,CASSQDGGRLNSPLHF,TGTGCCAGCAGCCAAGACGGAGGGCGCCTTAATTCACCCCTCCACTTT
-,-,TRBJ1-2,TRBV29-1,13,CSVAGTPPSGYTF,TGCAGCGTTGCAGGAACTCCACCGAGTGGCTACACCTTC
-,-,TRBJ2-7,TRBV7-2,13,CASRPTGTYEQYF,TGTGCCAGCAGACCCACAGGGACGTACGAGCAGTACTTC
-,-,TRBJ1-6,TRBV3-1/TRBV3-2,15,CASSQSLVGNSPLHF,TGTGCCAGCAGCCAGTCACTAGTTGGGAATTCACCCCTCCACTTT
-,-,TRBJ1-1,TRBV7-8,14,CASTPRIPNTEAFF,TGTGCCAGCACCCCTAGGATACCGAACACTGAAGCTTTCTTT
-,-,TRBJ1-1,TRBV5-1,13,CASSSQGNTEAFF,TGCGCCAGCAGCTCCCAGGGGAACACTGAAGCTTTCTTT
-,-,TRBJ1-5,TRBV7-9,13,CASSLGVNQPQHF,TGTGCCAGCAGCTTAGGAGTGAATCAGCCCCAGCATTTT
TRBD1,-,TRBJ2-5,TRBV7-8,12,CASNRGGETQYF,TGTGCCAGCAACAGGGGTGGTGAGACCCAGTACTTC
-,-,TRBJ1-2,TRBV18,15,CASSPRLFDNYGYTF,TGTGCCAGCTCACCTAGACTTTTCGATAACTATGGCTACACCTTC
-,few,TRBJ2-2,TRBV6-5,15,CASSSGTTITGELFF,TGTGCCAGCAGTTCCGGGACAACGATAACCGGGGAGCTGTTTTTT
TRBD1,-,TRBJ1-5,TRBV19,14,CATEGTGGNQPQHF,TGTGCCACCGAAGGGACAGGTGGCAATCAGCCCCAGCATTTT
TRBD1,few,TRBJ1-4,TRBV11-3,15,CASRPETGGNEKLFF,TGTGCCAGCAGGCCCGAGACAGGGGGCAACGAAAAACTGTTTTTT
-,few,TRBJ1-2,TRBV9,13,CASRDTGTDGYTF,TGTGCCAGCAGGGACACAGGTACAGATGGCTACACCTTC
-,-,TRBJ1-1,TRBV5-5,12,CASSLEYSEAFF,TGTGCCAGCAGCTTGGAATACAGTGAAGCTTTCTTT
-,once,TRBJ1-1,TRBV13,14,CASSEAGIRTEAFF,TGTGCCAGCAGCGAGGCGGGGATTAGGACTGAAGCTTTCTTT
TRBD1,-,TRBJ2-7,TRBV6-2/TRBV6-3,12,CASSRQGAEQYF,TGTGCCAGCAGCCGACAGGGGGCCGAGCAGTACTTC
TRBD1,-,TRBJ1-2,TRBV6-2/TRBV6-3,15,CASSYFGGQDFGYTF,TGTGCCAGCAGTTACTTCGGGGGACAGGATTTTGGCTACACCTTC
TRBD1,-,TRBJ1-6,TRBV4-3,15,CASSHLGQGNSPLHF,TGCGCCAGCAGCCACCTCGGACAGGGGAATTCACCCCTCCACTTT
-,-,TRBJ1-3,TRBV4-2,17,CASSQGRDMSSGNTIYF,TGTGCCAGCAGCCAAGGCCGGGACATGAGCTCTGGAAACACCATATATTTT
-,-,TRBJ2-5,TRBV11-1,15,CASSLMEAVVETQYF,TGTGCCAGCAGCTTAATGGAGGCGGTTGTGGAGACCCAGTACTTC
TRBD1,-,TRBJ2-1,TRBV6-5,15,CASSPNRGILNEQFF,TGTGCCAGCAGCCCCAACAGGGGGATTCTCAATGAGCAGTTCTTC
-,-,TRBJ2-3,TRBV4-1,20,CASSQEPLAFGPKSTDTQYF,TGCGCCAGCAGCCAAGAGCCCCTAGCGTTTGGACCGAAAAGCACAGATACGCAGTATTTT